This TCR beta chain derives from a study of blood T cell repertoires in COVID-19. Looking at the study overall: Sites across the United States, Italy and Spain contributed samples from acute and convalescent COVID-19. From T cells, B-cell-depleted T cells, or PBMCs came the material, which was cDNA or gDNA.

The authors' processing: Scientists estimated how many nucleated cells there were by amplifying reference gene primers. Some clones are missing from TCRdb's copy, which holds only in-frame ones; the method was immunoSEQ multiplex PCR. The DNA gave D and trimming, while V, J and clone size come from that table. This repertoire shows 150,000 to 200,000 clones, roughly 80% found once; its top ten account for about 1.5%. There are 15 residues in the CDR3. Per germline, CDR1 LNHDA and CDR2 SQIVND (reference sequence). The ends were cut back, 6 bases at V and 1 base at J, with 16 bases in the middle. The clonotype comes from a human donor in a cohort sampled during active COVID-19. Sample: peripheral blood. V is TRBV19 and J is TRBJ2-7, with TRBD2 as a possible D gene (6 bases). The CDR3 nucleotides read TGTGCCAGTAGAGGCGGGCTAGCGCAGTCCTACGAGCAGTACTTC. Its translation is CASRGGLAQSYEQYF. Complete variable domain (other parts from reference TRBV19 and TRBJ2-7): DGGITQSPKYLFRKEGQNVTLSCEQNLNHDAMYWYRQDPGQGLRLIYYSQIVNDFQKGDIAEGYSVSREKKESFPLTVTSAQKNPTAFYLCASRGGLAQSYEQYFGPGTRLTVT.